The rows below give T cell receptor beta chains drawn from one sample of a study of shared clonotypes between healthy human individuals. Data came from immunoSEQ multiplex PCR; TCRdb stores just in-frame clones and leaves some out. The top ten hold around 1.8% of the sample, which has some 2.1 million clones, roughly 93% seen once. The sample consisted of naive CD8+ T cells from PBMCs. Receptors were obtained from a man aged 18 to 30 in good health. Some clones in this sample may be carry-over from other donors' samples. Each CDR3 is given with its conserved first and last residue. D genes are given only for firm matches. Clone sizes are given selectively: once, few, many, or a class where the clone is expanded.

D gene	J gene	clone size	V gene	CDR3 protein	CDR3 DNA
.	TRBJ1-1	few	TRBV4-1	CASSQAIGALDTEAFF	TGCGCCAGCAGCCAAGCTATTGGTGCGTTGGACACTGAAGCTTTCTTT
.	TRBJ1-2	.	TRBV6-5	CASRKKDMDHYGYTF	TGTGCCAGCAGAAAGAAGGACATGGACCACTATGGCTACACCTTC
TRBD1	TRBJ2-2	.	TRBV10-1	CASSDRTGEAGELFF	TGCGCCAGCAGTGACCGGACAGGGGAGGCCGGGGAGCTGTTTTTT
.	TRBJ2-7	.	TRBV28	CASSLSAPYEQYF	TGTGCCAGCAGTTTATCGGCCCCCTACGAGCAGTACTTC
.	TRBJ1-2	.	TRBV28	CASSGRTVGAGYTF	TGTGCCAGCAGTGGGCGGACAGTGGGCGCTGGCTACACCTTC
TRBD2	TRBJ2-7	.	TRBV30	CAWRATSGYEQYF	TGTGCCTGGAGAGCTACTAGCGGCTACGAGCAGTACTTC
.	TRBJ2-1	.	TRBV10-2	CASSERGYNEQFF	TGCGCCAGCAGTGAGAGGGGTTACAATGAGCAGTTCTTC
.	TRBJ2-5	.	TRBV11-2	CASSLFRQTQETQYF	TGTGCCAGCAGCTTATTTAGGCAGACCCAAGAGACCCAGTACTTC
.	TRBJ2-5	.	TRBV7-7	CASRPEEGETQYF	TGTGCCAGCAGGCCCGAAGAGGGGGAGACCCAGTACTTC
.	TRBJ1-1	.	TRBV14	CASSQSLGWTEAFF	TGTGCCAGCAGCCAAAGCCTGGGATGGACTGAAGCTTTCTTT
.	TRBJ2-5	once	TRBV7-8	CASSFFPEGQGETQYF	TGTGCCAGCAGTTTCTTCCCCGAGGGTCAGGGAGAGACCCAGTACTTC
.	TRBJ1-4	.	TRBV15	CATSRVPRGDEKLFF	TGTGCCACCAGCAGAGTACCCAGAGGGGATGAAAAACTGTTTTTT
.	TRBJ1-6	.	TRBV7-9	CASSLGAPLHF	TGTGCCAGCAGCTTGGGGGCACCCCTCCACTTT
TRBD1	TRBJ1-1	.	TRBV7-2	CASSIDRQGTEAFF	TGTGCCAGCAGCATCGATCGACAGGGAACTGAAGCTTTCTTT
TRBD2	TRBJ2-7	.	TRBV11-2	CASSLGLAGGYEQYF	TGTGCCAGCAGCTTAGGACTAGCGGGAGGCTACGAGCAGTACTTC
.	TRBJ2-1	.	TRBV19	CASSIGGSHNEQFF	TGTGCCAGTAGTATAGGCGGAAGTCACAATGAGCAGTTCTTC
.	TRBJ1-5	once	TRBV28	CASSWFRNQPQHF	TGTGCCAGCAGTTGGTTTCGCAATCAGCCCCAGCATTTT
TRBD1	TRBJ2-1	.	TRBV18	CASSPPTGDDANEQFF	TGTGCCAGCTCACCCCCCACAGGGGACGACGCCAATGAGCAGTTCTTC
.	TRBJ2-7	.	TRBV5-4	CASSLGTYEQYF	TGTGCCAGCAGCCTTGGGACCTACGAGCAGTACTTC
TRBD1	TRBJ2-7	.	TRBV4-1	CASSQEVAGTGFEQYF	TGCGCCAGCAGCCAAGAAGTGGCAGGGACAGGGTTCGAGCAGTACTTC
.	TRBJ2-7	.	TRBV7-9	CASNPPSGVVQYF	TGTGCCAGCAACCCTCCTTCGGGGGTTGTGCAGTACTTC
TRBD1	TRBJ2-2	.	TRBV7-6	CASSLETGGNGELFF	TGTGCCAGCAGCTTAGAGACAGGGGGCAACGGGGAGCTGTTTTTT
TRBD1	TRBJ1-2	few	TRBV9	CASRDRGYGYTF	TGTGCCAGCAGGGACAGGGGCTATGGCTACACCTTC
.	TRBJ2-3	.	TRBV27	CASSFSGPEVGDTQYF	TGTGCCAGCAGTTTTTCCGGACCGGAGGTGGGAGATACGCAGTATTTT
.	TRBJ2-7	.	TRBV6-1	CASIHRGYEQYF	TGTGCCAGCATCCACCGAGGCTACGAGCAGTACTTC
.	TRBJ1-1	.	TRBV21-1	CASKELGKNTEAFF	TGTGCCAGCAAGGAATTAGGGAAAAACACTGAAGCTTTCTTT
TRBD2	TRBJ2-5	.	TRBV11-1	CASSWWTSASETQYF	TGTGCCAGCAGCTGGTGGACTAGCGCCTCTGAGACCCAGTACTTC
.	TRBJ1-4	once	TRBV4-1	CASSQGNEKLFF	TGCGCCAGCAGCCAAGGAAATGAAAAACTGTTTTTT
.	TRBJ1-5	few	TRBV18	CASSPPRGQPQHF	TGTGCCAGCTCACCACCGAGGGGTCAGCCCCAGCATTTT
.	TRBJ2-1	.	TRBV28	CASSTMNEQFF	TGTGCCAGCAGTACTATGAATGAGCAGTTCTTC
TRBD1	TRBJ2-7	.	TRBV6-5	CASSLLGQFHEQYF	TGTGCCAGCAGTCTGTTGGGACAGTTTCACGAGCAGTACTTC
.	TRBJ2-7	.	TRBV5-6	CASSFQTEAYEQYF	TGTGCCAGCAGCTTCCAGACAGAAGCCTACGAGCAGTACTTC
.	TRBJ2-7	few	TRBV7-9	CASSPRGYEQYF	TGTGCCAGCAGCCCCCGGGGCTACGAGCAGTACTTC
TRBD2	TRBJ2-5	.	TRBV4-3	CASSQVLLAGGQSGEETQYF	TGCGCCAGCAGCCAAGTGTTGCTAGCGGGAGGGCAATCGGGCGAAGAGACCCAGTACTTC
.	TRBJ1-1	.	TRBV6-6	CASRGEIDLPNTEAFF	TGTGCCAGCAGGGGGGAGATTGACCTACCGAACACTGAAGCTTTCTTT
.	TRBJ1-5	.	TRBV4-1	CASSQAPLQQPQHF	TGCGCCAGCAGCCAAGCCCCGTTACAGCAGCCCCAGCATTTT
.	TRBJ2-5	.	TRBV19	CASSMWAPGLHISETQYF	TGTGCCAGTAGTATGTGGGCCCCGGGGCTCCACATATCGGAGACCCAGTACTTC
TRBD1	TRBJ1-1	.	TRBV25-1	CAGSGQGVTEAFF	TGTGCCGGCAGTGGACAGGGGGTAACTGAAGCTTTCTTT
.	TRBJ2-7	few	TRBV27	CASSWGRTYEQYF	TGTGCCAGCAGTTGGGGACGGACCTACGAGCAGTACTTC
.	TRBJ2-5	.	TRBV7-8	CASSFSGQFSQETQYF	TGTGCCAGCAGCTTTAGCGGACAGTTTAGCCAAGAGACCCAGTACTTC